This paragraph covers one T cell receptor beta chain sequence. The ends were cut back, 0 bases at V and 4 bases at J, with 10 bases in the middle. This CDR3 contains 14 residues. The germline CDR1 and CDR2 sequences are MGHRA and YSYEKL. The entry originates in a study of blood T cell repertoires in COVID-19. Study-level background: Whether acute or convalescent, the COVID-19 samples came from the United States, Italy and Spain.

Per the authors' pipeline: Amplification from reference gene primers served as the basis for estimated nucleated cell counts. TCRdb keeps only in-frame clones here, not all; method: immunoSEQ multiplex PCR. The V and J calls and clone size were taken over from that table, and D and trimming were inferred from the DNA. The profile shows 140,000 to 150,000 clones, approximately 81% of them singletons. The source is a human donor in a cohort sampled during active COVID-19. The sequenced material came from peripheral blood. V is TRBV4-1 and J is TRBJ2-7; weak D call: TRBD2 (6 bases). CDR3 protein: CASSQEASAYEQYF. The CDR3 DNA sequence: TGCGCCAGCAGCCAAGAGGCTAGCGCATACGAGCAGTACTTC.